The rows below give T cell receptor beta chains drawn from one sample of a study of human T cells and chemical hapten exposure. TCRdb reprocessed the RACE reads with MiXCR, giving one entry per CDR3 protein. The repertoire holds about 80,000 distinct CDR3 sequences, with about 14% as singletons. The material sequenced was whole blood, taken in connection with sensitization to the hapten diphenylcyclopropenone (DPC). Receptor source: a woman between 50 and 59 years old with alopecia areata. Some clones in this sample may be carry-over from other donors' samples. CDR3s include the opening cysteine and the closing phenylalanine or tryptophan. Fields, in order: V gene, clone size, D gene, J gene, CDR3 protein, CDR3 DNA. The D gene is left open where the match is weak. Not all rows give a size; the values are once, few, many and, for expanded clones, a class.

>TRBV20-1|.|.|TRBJ1-2
CSATSQGYGYTF
TGCAGTGCTACGTCTCAGGGATATGGCTACACCTTC
>TRBV12-3/TRBV12-4|few|.|TRBJ2-5
CASSPRRETQYF
TGTGCCAGCAGTCCCCGAAGGGAGACCCAGTACTTC
>TRBV6-2/TRBV6-3|.|TRBD2|TRBJ2-5
CASVGLAGRETQYF
TGTGCCAGCGTTGGACTAGCGGGCCGGGAGACCCAGTACTTC
>TRBV10-3|many|TRBD1|TRBJ1-1
CAISESGQGSTEAFF
TGTGCCATCAGTGAGTCGGGACAGGGGAGCACTGAAGCTTTCTTT
>TRBV11-3|few|.|TRBJ2-1
CASSPSSLTYNEQFF
TGTGCCAGCAGCCCTAGCAGCCTCACCTACAATGAGCAGTTCTTC
>TRBV11-2|.|.|TRBJ1-2
CASSNGLDGYTF
TGTGCCAGCAGCAACGGGCTGGATGGCTACACCTTC
>TRBV7-2|few|TRBD1|TRBJ1-2
CASSEQGALGYGYTF
TGTGCCAGCAGCGAACAGGGGGCGCTTGGCTATGGCTACACCTTC
>TRBV29-1|.|.|TRBJ1-5
CSVGNSNQPQHF
TGCAGCGTTGGGAATAGCAATCAGCCCCAGCATTTT
>TRBV19|.|.|TRBJ1-2
CASSTRSRGADYGYTF
TGTGCCAGTAGTACTAGATCCAGGGGCGCGGACTATGGCTACACCTTC
>TRBV29-1|.|TRBD1|TRBJ2-1
CSVTGTGVSEQFF
TGCAGCGTGACCGGGACAGGGGTTTCTGAGCAGTTCTTC
>TRBV6-1|few|.|TRBJ2-7
CASSEALTPREQYF
TGTGCCAGCAGTGAAGCTCTGACGCCTAGGGAGCAGTACTTC